The 9 T cell receptor beta chains below come from one sample, sequenced in a study of cytomegalovirus exposure and HLA in healthy donors. The PCR employed 60 Vbeta primers together with 13 Jbeta primers. Produced via immunoSEQ multiplex PCR; TCRdb's table is partial and in-frame only. Of some 170,000 clones listed, just over 75% were seen once; the top ten hold roughly 1%. Sequencing used PBMCs. These receptors all stem from a woman between 40 and 55 years old in good health and CMV-seronegative.

V and J are TRBV9 and TRBJ2-2; 7 bases line up with TRBD2. V lost 3 bases to trimming and J lost 4 bases; unmatched junction nucleotides: 6. This CDR3 spans 15 amino acids. Germline CDR1 reads SGDLS; CDR2 reads YYNGEE. This CDR3 is CASSDERGFTGELFF. CDR3 sequence (DNA): TGTGCCAGCAGCGATGAGCGGGGATTCACCGGGGAGCTGTTTTTT.

This rearrangement joins TRBV18 to TRBJ1-1; possibly TRBD1 for D (5 bases). The CDR3 length is 14 residues. V lost 2 bases to trimming and J lost 5 bases, with 12 bases between them. Germline CDR1 is KGHSH and CDR2 is LQKENI. The CDR3 here is CASSPSGEGTEAFF. Here the CDR3 DNA reads TGTGCCAGCTCACCATCGGGGGAGGGGACTGAAGCTTTCTTT.

The V and J genes are TRBV28 and TRBJ1-2; TRBD1 is a possible D gene (5 bases). The V and J ends lost 6 bases and 8 bases respectively, with 13 bases between them. This CDR3 contains 12 residues. Per the germline V gene, CDR1 is MDHEN and CDR2 is SYDVKM. The CDR3: CASSLGGSGYTF. For the CDR3, the DNA is TGTGCCAGCAGCTTGGGGGGGAGCGGCTACACCTTC.

V is TRBV2 and J is TRBJ1-2, with a tentative D call TRBD1 (6 bases). V was shortened by 7 bases and J by 2 bases, with 11 bases between the two germline ends. CDR3 length equals 13 residues. Germline V lookup: CDR1 SNHLY, CDR2 FYNNEI. The CDR3 nucleotides read TGTGCCAGCAAAGAGGACAGCAACTATGGCTACACCTTC. This gives the protein CASKEDSNYGYTF. The variable domain in full, completed from reference TRBV2 and TRBJ1-2, reads EPEVTQTPSHQVTQMGQEVILRCVPISNHLYFYWYRQILGQKVEFLVSFYNNEISEKSEIFDDQFSVERPDGSNFTLKIRSTKLEDSAMYFCASKEDSNYGYTFGSGTRLTVV.

The table lists this clone with a few counts. The chain recombines TRBV28 with TRBJ1-4; D remains unclear. CDR3 size: 15 residues. Germline V CDR1 and CDR2: MDHEN, SYDVKM. The germline V and J ends were trimmed by 5 bases and 8 bases, with 18 bases remaining between them. The DNA for the CDR3 is TGTGCCAGCAGTCCAGTTAGAGGGAATGGGGAAAAACTGTTTTTT. This encodes CASSPVRGNGEKLFF.

The chain links TRBV5-4 to TRBJ2-7, with a weak D call TRBD1 (6 bases). Per germline, CDR1 SGHNT and CDR2 YYREEE (reference sequence). The V end lost 3 bases, the J end lost 4 bases, and 11 bases lay between the germline ends. The CDR3 runs to 13 residues. Here the CDR3 DNA reads TGTGCCAGCAGCTCAGGGGTTGCATACGAGCAGTACTTC. Its protein product is CASSSGVAYEQYF. The full variable domain, rest sourced from reference TRBV5-4 and TRBJ2-7, is ETGVTQSPTHLIKTRGQQVTLRCSSQSGHNTVSWYQQALGQGPQFIFQYYREEENGRGNFPPRFSGLQFPNYSSELNVNALELDDSALYLCASSSGVAYEQYFGPGTRLTVT.

The J gene is TRBJ2-5, the V gene TRBV19, with D tentatively TRBD1 (6 bases). Germline CDR1 is LNHDA and CDR2 is SQIVND (reference sequence). This CDR3 has 16 amino acids. The V gene lost 1 base and the J gene lost 4 bases, with 16 bases spanning the gap. CDR3 region: CASSIVPGALGETQYF. The CDR3, as DNA: TGTGCCAGTAGTATAGTTCCAGGGGCGCTAGGAGAGACCCAGTACTTC. The full variable domain, completed using reference TRBV19 and TRBJ2-5, is DGGITQSPKYLFRKEGQNVTLSCEQNLNHDAMYWYRQDPGQGLRLIYYSQIVNDFQKGDIAEGYSVSREKKESFPLTVTSAQKNPTAFYLCASSIVPGALGETQYFGPGTRLLVL.

This chain links TRBV28 with TRBJ1-2, with D perhaps matching TRBD1 (5 bases). Per germline, CDR1 MDHEN and CDR2 SYDVKM. V gave up 4 bases and J gave up 10 bases, with 13 bases separating them. This CDR3 contains 12 residues. The CDR3: CASSSSGGSYTF. CDR3 sequence (DNA): TGTGCCAGCAGTTCCTCCGGGGGATCCTACACCTTC.

The chain is built from TRBV2 and TRBJ1-1, with D possibly TRBD1 on 5 matching bases. There are 14 residues in the CDR3. Per the germline V gene, CDR1 is SNHLY and CDR2 is FYNNEI. Trimming removed 7 bases at V and 1 base at J, with 13 bases between. CDR3 sequence reads: CASIGVSWNTEAFF. CDR3 coding DNA: TGTGCCAGCATAGGGGTCTCGTGGAACACTGAAGCTTTCTTT.